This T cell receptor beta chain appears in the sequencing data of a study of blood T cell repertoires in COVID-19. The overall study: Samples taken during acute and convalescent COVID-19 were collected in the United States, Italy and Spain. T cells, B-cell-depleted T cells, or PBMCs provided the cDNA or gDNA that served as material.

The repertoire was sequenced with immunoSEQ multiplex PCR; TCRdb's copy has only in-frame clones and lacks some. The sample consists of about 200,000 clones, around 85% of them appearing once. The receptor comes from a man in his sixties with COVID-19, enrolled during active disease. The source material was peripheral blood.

This CDR3 is CASRPPTGGRYGYTF. In DNA form, the CDR3 reads TGTGCCAGCAGGCCCCCGACAGGGGGCCGTTATGGCTACACCTTC. V and J are TRBV6-5 and TRBJ1-2, with 10 nucleotides matching TRBD1. The CDR3 spans 15 residues. In germline, CDR1 is MNHEY, CDR2 SVGAGI. Trimming took 6 bases from V and 5 from J; bases not matched to a gene: 9.